These 9 T cell receptor beta chains were all obtained from the same sample, sequenced in a study of T cells after yellow fever vaccination. Each CDR3 protein gets one entry after TCRdb re-called the 5' RACE reads with MiXCR. This sample has roughly 520,000 distinct CDR3 sequences, with just over 20% found just once. Here the sequenced sample was PBMCs, taken roughly 20 days after the first yellow fever vaccination. These receptors were obtained from a man aged 18 to 29 who received the YFV17D yellow fever vaccine.

This clonotype has just a few counts. This chain joins TRBV6-5 and TRBJ2-4, with D unresolved. CDR3 length: 17 residues. CDR1 is MNHEY, CDR2 SVGAGI, per germline. Trimming pared 0 bases from V and 3 bases from J, leaving 15 bases between. CDR3 sequence reads: CASSYSSAGSVKNIQYF. The CDR3 bases are TGTGCCAGCAGTTACTCCTCGGCAGGTTCGGTCAAAAACATTCAGTACTTC.

This clonotype came up a few times. The rearrangement uses TRBV4-3 and TRBJ2-3; the match to TRBD2 covers 8 bases. Trimming took 1 base from V and 3 from J; bases not matched to a gene: 3. The CDR3 runs to 15 residues. The germline V gene encodes CDR1 LGHNA and CDR2 YSLEER. The CDR3 protein is CASSQVAGKTDTQYF. CDR3 DNA: TGCGCCAGCAGCCAAGTAGCGGGGAAGACAGATACGCAGTATTTT.

This clonotype showed up just a few times. The chain carries TRBV7-6 and TRBJ1-1; no reliable D call. The CDR3 is 14 residues long. V dropped 1 base and J dropped 1 base, with 7 bases sitting between them. Germline V gives CDR1 SGHVS, CDR2 FNYEAQ. The CDR3, as DNA: TGTGCCAGCAGCTTAGGGTCCCGGAACACTGAAGCTTTCTTT. Residues: CASSLGSRNTEAFF.

This clonotype was seen only a few times. The V gene is TRBV6-1, the J gene TRBJ1-3; 9 nucleotides agree with TRBD1. CDR1 is MNHNS, CDR2 SASEGT, per germline. V dropped 6 bases and J dropped 1; count of bases not matched to a gene: 7. The CDR3 is made up of 16 amino acids. CDR3 sequence (DNA): TGTGCCAGCAGGTCGACAGGGGGAGGATCTGGAAACACCATATATTTT. This gives the protein CASRSTGGGSGNTIYF.

This clonotype was counted a few times. The V call is TRBV5-1, the J call TRBJ2-2, with 9 bases fitting TRBD2. V shed 0 bases and J 2 bases; nucleotides not matched to a gene: 11. The CDR3 runs to 19 residues. CDR1 is SGHRS, CDR2 YFSETQ, per germline. CDR3 coding DNA: TGCGCCAGCAGCTTGGCCGTGGATAGCGGGGGCCAAAACACCGGGGAGCTGTTTTTT. It specifies CASSLAVDSGGQNTGELFF.

This clonotype was seen only a few times. This chain connects TRBV5-1 to TRBJ2-3; 11 bases line up with TRBD2. V was pared by 3 bases and J by 5 bases, with 11 bases of the junction left unmatched. The germline V gene has CDR1 SGHRS and CDR2 YFSETQ. This CDR3 contains 17 residues. The CDR3 coding sequence is TGCGCCAGCAGCTATCAGGGTAGCGGGGGGGCTGGAGATACGCAGTATTTT. Translating gives CASSYQGSGGAGDTQYF.

In its sample, this clonotype was seen a few times. The chain has TRBV15 and TRBJ1-1, with D possibly matching TRBD1 (5 bases). Germline V gene data show CDR1 as LNHNV and CDR2 as YYDKDF (reference sequence). CDR3 length: 17 amino acids. Deletions cut 1 base from V and 5 bases from J, with 20 bases between. This CDR3 reads CATSRGVTEVRRTEAFF. Written as DNA, the CDR3 is TGTGCCACCAGCAGAGGGGTGACAGAGGTTAGAAGGACTGAAGCTTTCTTT.

The chain uses TRBV11-2 and TRBJ2-5; D may be TRBD1 (6 bases). V shed 4 bases and J shed 3 bases, with 12 bases lying between them. The CDR3 sequence is 14 residues long. From germline, CDR1 is SGHAT and CDR2 FQNNGV. The CDR3 loop reads CASSYRGYEETQYF. The CDR3 nucleotides read TGTGCCAGCAGCTATAGGGGGTATGAAGAGACCCAGTACTTC.

The chain recombines TRBV7-2 with TRBJ1-5; D uncertain. This CDR3 is built from 14 residues. The V gene's germline CDR1 is SGHTA and CDR2 FQGNSA. V was pared by 1 base and J by 7 bases, with 11 bases between. The CDR3 sequence: CASSLGVSGQPQHF. The DNA for the CDR3 is TGTGCCAGCAGCTTAGGGGTGTCAGGACAGCCCCAGCATTTT. Complete variable domain (other parts from reference TRBV7-2 and TRBJ1-5): GAGVSQSPSNKVTEKGKDVELRCDPISGHTALYWYRQSLGQGLEFLIYFQGNSAPDKSGLPSDRFSAERTGGSVSTLTIQRTQQEDSAVYLCASSLGVSGQPQHFGDGTRLSIL.